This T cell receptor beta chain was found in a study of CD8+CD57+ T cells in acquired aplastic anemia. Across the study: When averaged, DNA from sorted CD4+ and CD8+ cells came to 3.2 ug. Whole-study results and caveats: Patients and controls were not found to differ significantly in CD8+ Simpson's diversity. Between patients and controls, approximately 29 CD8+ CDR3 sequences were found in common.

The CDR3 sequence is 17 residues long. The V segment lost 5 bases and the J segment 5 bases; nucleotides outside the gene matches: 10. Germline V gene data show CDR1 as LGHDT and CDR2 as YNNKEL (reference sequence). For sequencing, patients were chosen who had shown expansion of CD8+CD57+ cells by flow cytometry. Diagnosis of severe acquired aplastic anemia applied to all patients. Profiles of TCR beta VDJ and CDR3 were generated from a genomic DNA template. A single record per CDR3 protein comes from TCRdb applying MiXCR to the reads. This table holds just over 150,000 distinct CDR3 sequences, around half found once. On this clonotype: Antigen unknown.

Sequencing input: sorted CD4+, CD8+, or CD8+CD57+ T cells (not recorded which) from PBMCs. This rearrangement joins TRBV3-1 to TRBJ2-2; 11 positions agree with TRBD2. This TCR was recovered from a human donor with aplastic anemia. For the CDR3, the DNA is TGTGCCAGCAGCTCTATAGCGGGAGGGCTGAGGACCGGGGAGCTGTTTTTT. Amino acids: CASSSIAGGLRTGELFF.